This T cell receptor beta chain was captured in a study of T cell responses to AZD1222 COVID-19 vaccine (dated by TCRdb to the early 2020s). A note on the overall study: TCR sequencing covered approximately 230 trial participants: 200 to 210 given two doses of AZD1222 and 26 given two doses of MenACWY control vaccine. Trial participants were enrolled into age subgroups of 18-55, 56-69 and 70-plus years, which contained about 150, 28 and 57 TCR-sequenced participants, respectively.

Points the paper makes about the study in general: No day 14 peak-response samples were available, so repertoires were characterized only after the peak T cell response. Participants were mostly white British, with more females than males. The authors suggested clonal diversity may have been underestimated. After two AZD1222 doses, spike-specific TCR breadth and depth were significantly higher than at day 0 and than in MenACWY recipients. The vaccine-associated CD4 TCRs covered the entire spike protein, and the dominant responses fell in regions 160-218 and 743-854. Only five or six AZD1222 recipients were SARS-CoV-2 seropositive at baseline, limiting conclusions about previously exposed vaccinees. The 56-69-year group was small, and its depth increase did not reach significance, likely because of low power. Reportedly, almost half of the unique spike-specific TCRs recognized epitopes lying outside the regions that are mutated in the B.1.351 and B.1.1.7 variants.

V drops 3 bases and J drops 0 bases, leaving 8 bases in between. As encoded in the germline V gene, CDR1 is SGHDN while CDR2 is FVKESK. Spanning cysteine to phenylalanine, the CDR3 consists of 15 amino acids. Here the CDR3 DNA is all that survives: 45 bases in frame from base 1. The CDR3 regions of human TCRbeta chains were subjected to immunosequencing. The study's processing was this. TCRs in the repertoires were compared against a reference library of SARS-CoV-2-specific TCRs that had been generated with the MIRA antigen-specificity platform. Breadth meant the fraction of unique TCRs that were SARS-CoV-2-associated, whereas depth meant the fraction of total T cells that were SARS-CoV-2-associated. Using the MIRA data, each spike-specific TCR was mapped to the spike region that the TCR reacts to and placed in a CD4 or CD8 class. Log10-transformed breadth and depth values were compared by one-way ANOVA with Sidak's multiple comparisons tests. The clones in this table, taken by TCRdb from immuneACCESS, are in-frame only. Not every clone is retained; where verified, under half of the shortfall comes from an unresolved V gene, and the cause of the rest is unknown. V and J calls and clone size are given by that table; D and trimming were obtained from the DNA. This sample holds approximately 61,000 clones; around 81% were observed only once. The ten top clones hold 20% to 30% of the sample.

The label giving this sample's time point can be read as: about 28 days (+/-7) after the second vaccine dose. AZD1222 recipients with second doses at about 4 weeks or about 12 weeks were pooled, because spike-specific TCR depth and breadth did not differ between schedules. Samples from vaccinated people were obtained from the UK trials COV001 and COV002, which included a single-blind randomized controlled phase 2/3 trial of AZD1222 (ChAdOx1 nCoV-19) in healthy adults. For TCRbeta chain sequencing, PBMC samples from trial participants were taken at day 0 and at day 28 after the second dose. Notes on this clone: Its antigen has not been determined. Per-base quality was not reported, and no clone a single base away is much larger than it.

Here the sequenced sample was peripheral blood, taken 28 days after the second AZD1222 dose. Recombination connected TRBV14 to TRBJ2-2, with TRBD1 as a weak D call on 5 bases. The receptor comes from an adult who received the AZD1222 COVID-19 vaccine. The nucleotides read TGTGCCAGCAGCCAGAGACAGACGAACACCGGGGAGCTGTTTTTT. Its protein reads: CASSQRQTNTGELFF.